The 27 T cell receptor beta chains presented below share a single source sample, sequenced in a study of T cells in women clearing cervical HPV infection. TCRdb's table, derived via immunoSEQ multiplex PCR, lists solely in-frame clones and lacks some. Its clone listing holds approximately 49,000 clones. The sample taken for sequencing was blood buffy coat. These receptor sequences come from a woman aged 18-70 years with a cervical HPV16 infection that either progressed to CIN3+ or cleared (not recorded which).

Regarding this clone: Read data end 3 residues before the CDR3 end; the end is taken from the germline J gene. The rearrangement uses TRBV12-3 or TRBV12-4 and TRBJ1-2; TRBD1 might be the D (6 bases). V lost 0 bases, J lost 2 bases, and 16 bases lay in between. The CDR3 covers 17 residues. The sequenced CDR3 bases are TGTGCCAGCAGTTTAGCCCTGTCGGACAGTTCGAACTATGGC. Protein sequence: CASSLALSDSSNYG. The full CDR3 protein reads CASSLALSDSSNYGYTF.

For this clone: The read falls 3 residues short of the CDR3 end, and the missing part is taken from the germline J gene. The genes are TRBV7-8 and TRBJ1-1; D may be TRBD1 (6 bases). Looked up from germline, CDR1 is SGHVS and CDR2 is FQNEAQ. The CDR3 runs 15 residues. V lost 2 bases to trimming and J lost 7 bases, with 17 bases between them. The CDR3 region is CASSLWPGAGGEAFF. The CDR3 bases that were read are TGTGCCAGCAGCTTATGGCCAGGGGCGGGTGGTGAA.

CDR3 sequence: CASIESSGGPDTQYF. The CDR3 DNA, read in part, is TGTGCCAGCATCGAGTCTAGCGGAGGGCCAGATACG. This chain joins TRBV11-1 and TRBJ2-3, with 7 bases identical to TRBD2. Read coverage stops 3 residues before the CDR3 terminus; the germline J gene supplies the remainder. V lost 7 bases and J lost 4; bases outside the gene matches: 11. This CDR3 is 15 amino acids long. Germline values: CDR1 SGHAT, CDR2 FQDESV (reference sequence).

In regard to this clone: The CDR3 is cut off 3 residues early in the read; its end comes from the germline J gene. This chain uses TRBV19 with TRBJ2-1; 7 bases line up with TRBD2. The CDR3 covers 15 residues. The ends lost 5 bases at V and 7 bases at J; junction bases unmatched: 11. Germline lookup yields CDR1 LNHDA and CDR2 SQIVND (reference sequence). CDR3 DNA (partial): TGTGCCAGTAGTTTAACTAGCGCCCCGGGTAATGAG. Protein sequence: CASSLTSAPGNE. The entire CDR3 is CASSLTSAPGNEQFF.

A word on this clone: The DNA ends 3 residues before the CDR3 does, and the rest of the CDR3 is filled in from the germline J gene. The chain links TRBV4-2 to TRBJ1-5; D remains unclear. In germline, CDR1 is LGHNA, CDR2 YNFKEQ. V lost 1 base and J lost 6, with 7 bases in between. CDR3 length: 13 residues. Partial CDR3 DNA: TGTGCCAGCAGCCAAGGTCCCGGTCAGCCC. This sequence encodes CASSQGPGQP. The full CDR3 protein is CASSQGPGQPQHF.

Concerning this clone: Coverage ceases 3 residues before the CDR3 finishes, and the germline J gene fills in the end. This rearrangement joins TRBV29-1 to TRBJ2-7; D gene unclear. Germline CDR1 reads SQVTM; CDR2 reads ANQGSEA. V was pared by 6 bases and J by 2 bases, with 8 bases between. The CDR3 spans 11 residues. CDR3 DNA, as far as it was read: TGCAGCGTCGTACAAGCCTACGAG. Translation gives CSVVQAYE. The full CDR3 is CSVVQAYEQYF.

About this clone: The read stops 3 residues short of the end of the CDR3; the missing end is completed from the germline J gene. This chain uses TRBV5-1 with TRBJ2-5; D unresolved. CDR1 SGHRS and CDR2 YFSETQ come from the germline V gene. The CDR3 spans 11 residues. Trimming pared 3 bases from V and 5 bases from J, leaving 5 bases between. CDR3 in amino acids: CASSSRETQYF. CDR3 DNA, as far as it was read: TGCGCCAGCAGCTCGAGGGAGACC. Based on the CDR3 plus reference TRBV5-1 and TRBJ2-5, the full variable domain is KAGVTQTPRYLIKTRGQQVTLSCSPISGHRSVSWYQQTPGQGLQFLFEYFSETQRNKGNFPGRFSGRQFSNSRSEMNVSTLELGDSALYLCASSSRETQYFGPGTRLLVL.

CDR3 bases read: TGTGCCATCAGTGAGTCTGGCCAGGGAGGGAATCAGCCC. Translation gives CAISESGQGGNQP. The full CDR3 reads CAISESGQGGNQPQHF. This chain connects TRBV10-3 to TRBJ1-5; D possibly corresponds to TRBD1 (5 bases). Read data end 3 residues before the CDR3 end; the end is taken from the germline J gene. V gave up 0 bases and J gave up 4 bases, with 13 bases separating them. Germline loops: CDR1 ENHRY, CDR2 SYGVKD. The CDR3 totals 16 residues.

With respect to this clone: The read ends 3 residues before the CDR3 terminus; that terminus is restored from the germline J gene. The rearrangement links TRBV28 to TRBJ2-1; unclear D gene. The V gene's germline CDR1 is MDHEN and CDR2 SYDVKM. Trimming cost V 2 bases and J 0 bases, with 8 bases left between them. CDR3 size: 15 residues. CDR3 protein: CASSLRALSYNEQFF. The sequenced CDR3 bases are TGTGCCAGCAGTTTAAGAGCACTCTCCTACAATGAG.

On this clone: The CDR3 goes on 3 residues after the read ends, and that part is filled in from the germline J gene. V gene TRBV27 combines with J gene TRBJ2-2, with TRBD2 matching over 10 bases. This CDR3 spans 16 amino acids. The germline V gene encodes CDR1 MNHEY and CDR2 SMNVEV (reference sequence). Germline trimming cut 3 bases from V and 8 bases from J; bases unmatched to any gene: 9. CDR3 bases read: TGTGCCAGCAGTTTCGTCCCACTAGCGGGGATGGGGGAG. Translated: CASSFVPLAGMGE. The whole CDR3 region reads CASSFVPLAGMGELFF.

Regarding this clone: The observed sequence ends 3 residues before the CDR3 terminus, with the missing tail filled in from the germline J gene. This rearrangement joins TRBV10-3 to TRBJ1-1; 7 bases are shared with TRBD1. This CDR3 spans 14 amino acids. CDR1 is ENHRY and CDR2 is SYGVKD in the germline V gene. The DNA read from the CDR3 is TGTGCCATCAGTGAGGACAGGGAGGCACTCGGA. Translated, it gives CAISEDREALG. The CDR3, in full, reads CAISEDREALGAFF.

Regarding this clone: The CDR3 end falls 3 residues outside the read, so it is completed with the germline J gene. The chain combines TRBV6-1 with TRBJ1-1; D may be TRBD1 (6 bases). The CDR3 consists of 16 residues. Trimming pared 4 bases from V and 4 bases from J, leaving 19 bases between. Germline V CDR1 and CDR2: MNHNS, SASEGT. The sequenced part of the CDR3 DNA is TGTGCCAGCAGTGCCGACCCACAGGGTTTGGGCACTGAA. Translating gives CASSADPQGLGTE. The CDR3, in full, reads CASSADPQGLGTEAFF.

A word on this clone: Read coverage stops 3 residues before the CDR3 terminus; the germline J gene supplies the remainder. The chain employs TRBV19 and TRBJ1-2; possible D gene TRBD1, 6 bases. The length of the CDR3 is 15 residues. Germline V lookup: CDR1 LNHDA, CDR2 SQIVND (reference sequence). Between the trimmed V and J ends, which lost 6 bases and 0 bases, there was a span of 14 bases. CDR3: CASSTGQKANYGYTF. CDR3 DNA (partial): TGTGCCAGTAGCACAGGACAGAAAGCTAACTATGGC.

Notes on this clone: The read ends 3 residues shy of where the CDR3 ends; the end is completed using the germline J gene. The chain joins TRBV5-1 to TRBJ2-5, with 8 bases fitting TRBD2. V trimming: 0 bases; J trimming: 4 bases; junction bases outside the gene matches: 5. This CDR3 region has 15 residues. Germline V gene lookup returns CDR1 SGHRS and CDR2 YFSETQ. CDR3 DNA, as far as it was read: TGCGCCAGCAGCTTGGTGGCGGGGGGAGGAGAGACC. This translates into CASSLVAGGGET. In full, the CDR3 reads CASSLVAGGGETQYF.

Points on this clone: The read is 3 residues too short to cover the CDR3 end, so that end is filled in from the germline J gene. The chain carries TRBV10-1 and TRBJ2-5; TRBD2 matches at 16 bases. This CDR3 spans 16 amino acids. The V and J ends lost 4 bases and 4 bases, in that order; junction bases with no gene match: 3. Germline CDR1 is WNHNN and CDR2 is SYGVQD (reference sequence). This CDR3 reads CASSAGLAGGRETQYF. The CDR3 bases that were read are TGCGCCAGCAGTGCGGGACTAGCGGGAGGGCGAGAGACC.

The CDR3 bases that were read are TGTGCCAGCAGTGACGGGGGCACTGAA. Translation: CASSDGGTE. The whole CDR3 reads CASSDGGTEAFF. The rearrangement links TRBV28 to TRBJ1-1, with TRBD1 as a possible D gene (5 bases). The read is 3 residues too short to cover the CDR3 end, so that end is filled in from the germline J gene. V lost 5 bases and J 4 bases, leaving 8 bases between the germline ends. Germline CDR1 MDHEN, CDR2 SYDVKM. The CDR3 runs to 12 residues.

In the case of this clone: The read ends 3 residues early relative to the CDR3; the germline J gene fills the gap. The chain employs TRBV19 and TRBJ2-1; D gene unclear. Trimming removed 10 bases from V and 4 bases from J, with 14 bases in between. The germline V gene encodes CDR1 LNHDA and CDR2 SQIVND (reference sequence). The CDR3 runs 13 residues. The part of the CDR3 DNA that was read is TGTGCCACCGCTTCAACTACTTACAATGAG. Residues: CATASTTYNE. Given in full, the CDR3 is CATASTTYNEQFF.

With regard to this clone: Read data end 3 residues before the CDR3 end; the end is taken from the germline J gene. The rearrangement links TRBV7-9 to TRBJ1-1; D call uncertain. V lost 4 bases to trimming and J lost 2 bases, with 8 bases between them. The CDR3 loop spans 13 amino acids. Germline lookup yields CDR1 SEHNR and CDR2 FQNEAQ (reference sequence). The DNA read from the CDR3 is TGTGCCAGCAGCTCAGAAGTTAACACTGAA. This sequence encodes CASSSEVNTE. The whole CDR3 protein is CASSSEVNTEAFF.

CDR3 DNA (partial): TGCAGTGCTGGGCTAGGGACTAGCGGGTCTGTGCCAGATACG. This sequence encodes CSAGLGTSGSVPDT. The complete CDR3 protein is CSAGLGTSGSVPDTQYF. This chain uses TRBV20-1 with TRBJ2-3; 12 positions agree with TRBD2. The CDR3 end lies 3 residues beyond the end of the read and is filled in from the germline J gene. Germline CDR1 and CDR2: DFQATT and SNEGSKA (reference sequence). Trimming at V came to 5 bases and at J to 4 bases, leaving 13 bases not matched to a gene. The CDR3 is made up of 17 amino acids.

In regard to this clone: The CDR3 is cut off 3 residues early in the read; its end comes from the germline J gene. The V and J genes are TRBV7-9 and TRBJ2-7, with D unresolved. The length of the CDR3 is 15 residues. CDR1 and CDR2 from the germline V gene are SEHNR and FQNEAQ (reference sequence). V was cut by 5 bases and J by 5 bases, with 19 bases left in between. The CDR3 loop is CASSVDPRIEDEQYF. Partial CDR3 DNA: TGTGCCAGCAGCGTGGATCCCAGGATTGAGGACGAG.

For this clone: The sequenced fragment ends 3 residues before the CDR3 boundary, so the rest is inferred from the germline J gene. The V and J genes are TRBV20-1 and TRBJ2-1; 7 bases are a match to TRBD2. Looked up from germline, CDR1 is DFQATT and CDR2 is SNEGSKA (reference sequence). J was trimmed by 8 bases and V by 6 bases; bases with no gene match: 10. This CDR3 has 13 residues. The CDR3 sequence: CSAISGFSHEQFF. The sequenced CDR3 bases are TGCAGTGCCATTAGCGGGTTTTCCCATGAG.

As regards this clone: The CDR3 is cut off 3 residues early in the read; its end comes from the germline J gene. This chain links TRBV7-3 with TRBJ2-1, with 8 nucleotides matching TRBD2. CDR1 is SGHTA, CDR2 FQGTGA, per germline. V was clipped by 2 bases and J by 2 bases; unmatched bases: 2. There are 15 residues in the CDR3. This CDR3 is CASSLGTSPYNEQFF. The CDR3 DNA, read in part, is TGTGCCAGCAGCTTAGGGACTAGTCCCTACAATGAG.

About this clone itself: The read ends 3 residues early relative to the CDR3; the germline J gene fills the gap. The chain recombines TRBV19 with TRBJ1-5; TRBD1 is a possible D gene (5 bases). V was pared by 7 bases and J by 5 bases, with 9 bases between. This CDR3 contains 12 residues. CDR1 and CDR2 from the germline V gene are LNHDA and SQIVND (reference sequence). The CDR3 protein is CASNIQDQPQHF. The sequenced part of the CDR3 DNA is TGTGCCAGTAACATACAGGATCAGCCC.

On this clone itself: The read gets to within 3 residues of the CDR3 end, and the germline J gene fills in the rest. This chain joins TRBV27 and TRBJ1-1, with 9 bases aligning to TRBD1. Germline values: CDR1 MNHEY, CDR2 SMNVEV (reference sequence). The CDR3 extends over 16 amino acids. V lost 7 bases, J lost 0 bases, and 9 bases stayed unmatched. Partial CDR3 DNA: TGTGCCAGCAAGTTCGGGACAGGGAACATGAACACTGAA. Its protein is CASKFGTGNMNTE. The CDR3 reads in full as CASKFGTGNMNTEAFF.

A word on this clone: The read halts 3 residues ahead of the CDR3 end, with the missing end drawn from the germline J gene. The chain is built from TRBV5-4 and TRBJ2-3, with D perhaps matching TRBD2 (5 bases). The CDR3 consists of 14 residues. V lost 2 bases to trimming and J lost 1 base, with 8 bases between them. Germline assignment: CDR1 SGHNT and CDR2 YYREEE (reference sequence). The DNA read from the CDR3 is TGTGCCAGCAGCTTAGCCGGGGGCACAGATACG. Its protein product is CASSLAGGTDT. In full, the CDR3 reads CASSLAGGTDTQYF.

On this clone: The CDR3 is cut off 3 residues early in the read; its end comes from the germline J gene. This sequence joins TRBV5-4 and TRBJ2-1; 7 nucleotides line up with TRBD1. Losses at the gene ends were 1 base for V and 4 bases for J; bases not matched to a gene: 5. CDR1 and CDR2 (germline): SGHNT, YYREEE (reference sequence). The CDR3 spans 15 residues. CDR3 amino acids: CASSLRDSLYNEQFF. The sequenced part of the CDR3 DNA is TGTGCCAGCAGCTTGAGGGACAGCTTATACAATGAG. The full variable domain, rest sourced from reference TRBV5-4 and TRBJ2-1, is ETGVTQSPTHLIKTRGQQVTLRCSSQSGHNTVSWYQQALGQGPQFIFQYYREEENGRGNFPPRFSGLQFPNYSSELNVNALELDDSALYLCASSLRDSLYNEQFFGPGTRLTVL.

With regard to this clone: The read gets to within 3 residues of the CDR3 end, and the germline J gene fills in the rest. This sequence joins TRBV4-1 and TRBJ2-3; D remains unclear. V was cut by 4 bases and J by 7 bases, with 21 bases left in between. There are 16 residues in the CDR3. Per the germline V gene, CDR1 is MGHRA and CDR2 is YSYEKL. Incomplete CDR3 DNA: TGCGCCAGCAGCCCGATTGTGAGTGACCCACAGCATACG. It yields the protein CASSPIVSDPQHT. The complete CDR3 protein is CASSPIVSDPQHTQYF.